A selection of T cell receptor beta chains follows, all from one sample in a study of T cells in Graves' hyperthyroidism and ophthalmopathy. TCRdb ran MiXCR on the multiplex PCR reads and lists one entry per CDR3 protein. The sample records hundreds of thousands of distinct CDR3 sequences, over 35% being singletons. Specimen: blood. The receptors shown here come from a man aged 18-30 years with Graves' hyperthyroidism. Each CDR3 is given with its conserved first and last residue. A D gene is named only where the DNA matches it firmly. Part of the rows lack a size; the others show once, few, many or a class for expanded clones.

clone size | J gene | CDR3 length | V gene | D gene | CDR3 DNA | CDR3 protein
few | TRBJ2-7 | 13 | TRBV19 | - | TGTGCCAGCAGTCCTCCTGGGTTCTACGAGCAGTACTTC | CASSPPGFYEQYF
many | TRBJ2-6 | 17 | TRBV7-9 | - | TGTGCCAGCAGCTTAGATCCACGGGACTCTGGGGCCAACGTCCTGACTTTC | CASSLDPRDSGANVLTF
- | TRBJ1-5 | 14 | TRBV7-8 | - | TGTGCCAGCAGCTTACGCCTCGCCCAAGAGACCCAGCATTTT | CASSLRLAQETQHF
- | TRBJ2-5 | 12 | TRBV20-1 | TRBD1 | TGCAGTGCCCAGGGGGCAAAAGAGACCCAGTACTTC | CSAQGAKETQYF
once | TRBJ1-6 | 14 | TRBV7-2 | - | TGCGCCAGCAGCCGGGGGATGGAGGATTCACCCCTCCACTTT | CASSRGMEDSPLHF
many | TRBJ1-5 | 13 | TRBV7-2 | - | TGTGCCAGCAACCTCTTACCCAATCAGCCCCAGCATTTT | CASNLLPNQPQHF
once | TRBJ1-4 | 14 | TRBV7-9 | - | TGTGCCAGCAACGAGGGAGGATCTAATGAAAAACTGTTTTTT | CASNEGGSNEKLFF
- | TRBJ2-7 | 14 | TRBV10-3 | TRBD1 | TGTGCCAGCAGGGAGGGACAGGGGTTGTACGAGCAGTACTTC | CASREGQGLYEQYF
- | TRBJ1-5 | 13 | TRBV15 | TRBD1 | TGTGCCACAAAACGGCAGGGGGATCAGCCCCAGCATTTT | CATKRQGDQPQHF
many | TRBJ2-7 | 15 | TRBV25-1 | TRBD1 | TGTGCCAGCAGTGAAGGGGACAGGGACGACTACGAGCAGTACTTC | CASSEGDRDDYEQYF
many | TRBJ2-7 | 13 | TRBV2 | - | TGTGCCAGCAGTGAAGACTACGCGGGACGGCAGTACTTC | CASSEDYAGRQYF
many | TRBJ1-5 | 15 | TRBV7-6 | - | TGTGCCAGCAGCTTAGGTCCCGGACAGAATCAGCCCCAGCATTTT | CASSLGPGQNQPQHF
- | TRBJ1-1 | 14 | TRBV5-1 | - | TGCACCAGCAGCCCGGTTGGGGGGAACACTGAAGCTTTCTTT | CTSSPVGGNTEAFF
- | TRBJ1-3 | 15 | TRBV7-2 | - | TGTGCCAGCAGCCCACCGAGCGGATCTGGAAACACCATATATTTT | CASSPPSGSGNTIYF
- | TRBJ2-2 | 17 | TRBV6-1 | - | TGTGCCAGCAGTGAAGGGTTCCCACCGACAAACACCGGGGAGCTGTTTTTT | CASSEGFPPTNTGELFF
- | TRBJ2-5 | 17 | TRBV12-3/TRBV12-4 | TRBD1 | TGTGCCAGCAGTTACTCGATGGGACAGGGGGGCACAGAGACCCAGTACTTC | CASSYSMGQGGTETQYF
- | TRBJ1-5 | 14 | TRBV2 | TRBD1 | TGTGCCAGCAGTGGGACAGGGTCGGATCAGCCCCAGCATTTT | CASSGTGSDQPQHF
- | TRBJ1-1 | 13 | TRBV20-1 | - | TGCAGTGCTAGAGGGGCGCCGGGCACTGAAGCTTTCTTT | CSARGAPGTEAFF
- | TRBJ2-7 | 14 | TRBV10-1 | - | TGCGCCAGCAGTGGCCCGGGCAACGGTGGGGAGCAGTACTTC | CASSGPGNGGEQYF
few | TRBJ2-7 | 16 | TRBV5-1 | - | TGCGCCAGCAGCTTGGGCGGCGGGGCCTCCTCCTACGAGCAGTACTTC | CASSLGGGASSYEQYF
- | TRBJ2-3 | 13 | TRBV7-9 | - | TGTGCCAGCAGCTTCGGGTTCACAGATACGCAGTATTTT | CASSFGFTDTQYF
few | TRBJ2-5 | 13 | TRBV2 | - | TGTGCCAGCAGTGAAGCCCTAGGAGAGACCCAGTACTTC | CASSEALGETQYF
- | TRBJ2-7 | 12 | TRBV10-3 | - | TGTGCCATCATTACCGGGGACTACGAGCAGTACTTC | CAIITGDYEQYF
few | TRBJ2-7 | 14 | TRBV7-9 | TRBD1 | TGTGCCAGCAGCTCAGGGACAGGGACCCGCGAGCAGTACTTC | CASSSGTGTREQYF
few | TRBJ1-1 | 16 | TRBV7-9 | TRBD1 | TGTGCCAGCAGCTTACATAGACAGGGGATTAACACTGAAGCTTTCTTT | CASSLHRQGINTEAFF
- | TRBJ2-7 | 18 | TRBV11-2 | TRBD2 | TGTGCCAGCAGCTCTTGGACTAGCGGAACAGGTCAATCCTACGAGCAGTACTTC | CASSSWTSGTGQSYEQYF
many | TRBJ1-6 | 14 | TRBV7-9 | - | TGTGCCAGCAGCTTAACAGGGCCTAATTCACCCCTCCACTTT | CASSLTGPNSPLHF
- | TRBJ2-5 | 16 | TRBV9 | TRBD1 | TGTGCCAGCAGCGCAGGACCGGGGACAGGCGGGGAGACCCAGTACTTC | CASSAGPGTGGETQYF
many | TRBJ1-1 | 14 | TRBV7-9 | - | TGTGCCAGCAGCTTGAGGACAGAAGGCACTGAAGCTTTCTTT | CASSLRTEGTEAFF
few | TRBJ1-5 | 15 | TRBV19 | - | TGTGCCAGCAGTAACTTCCAGGGGAGCAATCAGCCCCAGCATTTT | CASSNFQGSNQPQHF
few | TRBJ1-6 | 14 | TRBV6-6 | - | TGTGCCAGCAGCCCACTTGGAGTAGGTTCACCCCTCCACTTT | CASSPLGVGSPLHF
- | TRBJ1-1 | 18 | TRBV2 | TRBD1 | TGTGCCAGCAGTGTGGACAGGGGAGAATCACATGTGAACACTGAAGCTTTCTTT | CASSVDRGESHVNTEAFF
many | TRBJ2-7 | 14 | TRBV5-1 | TRBD1 | TGCGCCAGCAGCTCGGGACAGGGGGCGCTTGAGCAGTACTTC | CASSSGQGALEQYF
few | TRBJ1-3 | 15 | TRBV4-3 | - | TGCGCCAGCAGCCAATCCGGAGGCTCTGGAAACACCATATATTTT | CASSQSGGSGNTIYF
- | TRBJ1-2 | 14 | TRBV10-3 | - | TGTGCCATCAGCAGAGACCGGTATAACTATGGCTACACCTTC | CAISRDRYNYGYTF
- | TRBJ2-5 | 17 | TRBV7-9 | TRBD2 | TGTGCCACCAGCGAACGAGCGGGAGGGCCGAGGGCGGAGACCCAGTACTTC | CATSERAGGPRAETQYF
- | TRBJ1-6 | 16 | TRBV6-5 | - | TGTGCCAGCACCCCAGGCAGGCGCTCCTATAATTCACCCCTCCACTTT | CASTPGRRSYNSPLHF
many | TRBJ1-1 | 14 | TRBV7-9 | - | TGTGCCAGCAGCCGGCTTCAGGAGAACACTGAAGCTTTCTTT | CASSRLQENTEAFF
many | TRBJ2-7 | 14 | TRBV11-2 | - | TGTGCCAGCAGCTTAGAGCCCGGTTTGCTTGGGCAGTACTTC | CASSLEPGLLGQYF
- | TRBJ1-1 | 13 | TRBV2 | - | TGTGCCAGCAGTAGAGGACAGTGGGGAACAGCTTTCTTT | CASSRGQWGTAFF
few | TRBJ1-6 | 17 | TRBV2 | - | TGTGCCAGCAGTGAGGGAGGTGTGAGCTCCTATAATTCACCCCTCCACTTT | CASSEGGVSSYNSPLHF
- | TRBJ2-5 | 15 | TRBV7-4 | - | TGTGCCAGCACCCCTCACCGGGACGGCCAAGAGACCCAGTACTTC | CASTPHRDGQETQYF
few | TRBJ2-2 | 13 | TRBV12-3/TRBV12-4 | - | TGTGCCAGCAGTTTAAACTGGAGGGGGGAGCTGTTTTTT | CASSLNWRGELFF
many | TRBJ1-6 | 13 | TRBV10-3 | TRBD1 | TGTGCCAACCAGGACAGGGGGGATTCACCCCTCCACTTT | CANQDRGDSPLHF
many | TRBJ1-2 | 13 | TRBV2 | - | TGTGCCAGCAGTGAAGACAGACCTATGGGCTACACCTTC | CASSEDRPMGYTF
many | TRBJ2-2 | 12 | TRBV2 | - | TGTGCCAGCGTGGTTACCACCGGGGAGCTGTTTTTT | CASVVTTGELFF
- | TRBJ2-3 | 20 | TRBV7-8 | - | TGTGCCAGCAGCTTTAAAAGCGTACCTTTGCGGATCCCTTACACAGATACGCAGTATTTT | CASSFKSVPLRIPYTDTQYF
- | TRBJ2-5 | 11 | TRBV29-1 | - | TGCAGCTTAGGGGGGGCGAAGACCCAGTACTTC | CSLGGAKTQYF
- | TRBJ2-7 | 17 | TRBV20-1 | TRBD2 | TGCAGTGCTTTCCCCGGGACTAGCGGGGGGAAGGTCGACGAGCAGTACTTC | CSAFPGTSGGKVDEQYF
- | TRBJ1-1 | 13 | TRBV9 | - | TGTGCCAGCAGCCCGGGGGGGTGGGCTGAAGCTTTCTTT | CASSPGGWAEAFF
many | TRBJ2-2 | 17 | TRBV24-1 | - | TGTGCCACCAGTGAGGACCGGGACGCTTCGAACACCGGGGAGCTGTTTTTT | CATSEDRDASNTGELFF
- | TRBJ1-2 | 17 | TRBV11-2 | - | TGTGCCAGCAGCTTAGTTACCCCAGGGAGTCTCATATACGGCTACACCTTC | CASSLVTPGSLIYGYTF
- | TRBJ2-1 | 12 | TRBV29-1 | - | TGCAGCGTTGAGCCCGGACACAATGAGCAGTTCTTC | CSVEPGHNEQFF